This T cell receptor beta chain was documented in a study of blood T cell repertoires in COVID-19. Trimming at V came to 3 bases and at J to 5 bases, leaving 2 bases not matched to a gene. The CDR3 totals 14 residues. Germline V gene lookup returns CDR1 LNHDA and CDR2 SQIVND (reference sequence). Clones were sequenced by immunoSEQ multiplex PCR, and TCRdb holds only the in-frame ones, with some missing. The sample shows 200,000 to 300,000 clones, about nine tenths of them seen only once. The sample taken for sequencing was peripheral blood. The receptor was derived from a man younger than 40 with COVID-19, enrolled during active disease. This chain uses TRBV19 with TRBJ1-5; 9 nucleotides align to TRBD1. The CDR3 region has the DNA TGTGCCAGTAGTATGGGACAGGGCTATCAGCCCCAGCATTTT. This sequence encodes CASSMGQGYQPQHF.